The source of this T cell receptor (beta chain) is a study of blood T cell repertoires in COVID-19. The data were produced by immunoSEQ multiplex PCR, yet TCRdb's version contains in-frame clones alone and is incomplete. The sample lists some 320,000 clones; more than 70% were seen once. From germline, CDR1 is SGHRS and CDR2 YFSETQ. CDR3 length equals 13 residues. Trimming removed 0 bases at V and 7 bases at J, with 8 bases between. The chain carries TRBV5-1 and TRBJ2-1, with D possibly matching TRBD2 (6 bases). The sample was peripheral blood. This sequence originates from a woman aged 25 to 39 who had recovered from COVID-19. Here the CDR3 DNA reads TGCGCCAGCAGCTTGGCCGCGGGAAATGAGCAGTTCTTC. It translates to CASSLAAGNEQFF.